This paragraph reports one T cell receptor (beta chain). What it binds is not known. Germline values: CDR1 SGHRS, CDR2 YFSETQ. After removal of 0 bases from V and 5 bases from J, the junction contained 3 bases not matched to a gene. The CDR3 covers 15 residues. This entry is derived from a study of response to subunit inactivated influenza vaccine. TCRdb recomputed calls from the RT-PCR reads with MiXCR, one row per CDR3 protein. The sample comprises under 550,000 distinct CDR3 sequences, about 8% of which are singletons, and 10% to 15% rests with the top ten. Regarding the study as a whole: The authors put forward the suggestion that each seasonal influenza vaccination may bring in only a limited number of new T cells.

This clonotype was sampled from a man between 50 and 75 years old who received an inactivated influenza vaccine. The V gene is TRBV5-1, the J gene TRBJ2-5, with 11 bases lining up with TRBD2. This sample comprised PBMCs from blood, obtained less than 30 months after vaccination. The CDR3 region has the DNA TGCGCCAGCAGCTTGGGACTAGCGGGGTCTGAGACCCAGTACTTC. It specifies CASSLGLAGSETQYF. Looking up the rest from reference TRBV5-1 and TRBJ2-5 gives the full variable domain: KAGVTQTPRYLIKTRGQQVTLSCSPISGHRSVSWYQQTPGQGLQFLFEYFSETQRNKGNFPGRFSGRQFSNSRSEMNVSTLELGDSALYLCASSLGLAGSETQYFGPGTRLLVL.